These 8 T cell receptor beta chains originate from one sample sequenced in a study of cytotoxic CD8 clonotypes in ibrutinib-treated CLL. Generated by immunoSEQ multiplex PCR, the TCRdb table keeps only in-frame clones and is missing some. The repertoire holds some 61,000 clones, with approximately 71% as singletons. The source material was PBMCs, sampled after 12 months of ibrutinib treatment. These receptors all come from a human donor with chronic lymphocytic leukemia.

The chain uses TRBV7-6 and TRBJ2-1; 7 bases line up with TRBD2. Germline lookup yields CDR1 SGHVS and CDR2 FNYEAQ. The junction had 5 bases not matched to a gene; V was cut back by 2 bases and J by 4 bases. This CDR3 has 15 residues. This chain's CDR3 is CASSLSGVGYNEQFF. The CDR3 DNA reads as TGTGCCAGCAGCTTAAGCGGGGTTGGGTACAATGAGCAGTTCTTC.

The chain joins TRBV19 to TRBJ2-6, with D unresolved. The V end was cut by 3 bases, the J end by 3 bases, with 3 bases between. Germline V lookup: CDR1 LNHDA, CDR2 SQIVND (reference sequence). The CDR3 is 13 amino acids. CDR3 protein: CASSIFGANVLTF. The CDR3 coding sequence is TGTGCCAGTAGTATTTTTGGGGCCAACGTCCTGACTTTC.

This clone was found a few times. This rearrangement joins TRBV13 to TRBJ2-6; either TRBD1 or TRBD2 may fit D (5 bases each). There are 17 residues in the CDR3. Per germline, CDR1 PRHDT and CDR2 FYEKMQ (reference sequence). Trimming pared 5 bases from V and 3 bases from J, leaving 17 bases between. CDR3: CASSPVRRGLGANVLTF. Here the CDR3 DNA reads TGTGCCAGCAGCCCAGTACGCCGGGGCCTTGGGGCCAACGTCCTGACTTTC.

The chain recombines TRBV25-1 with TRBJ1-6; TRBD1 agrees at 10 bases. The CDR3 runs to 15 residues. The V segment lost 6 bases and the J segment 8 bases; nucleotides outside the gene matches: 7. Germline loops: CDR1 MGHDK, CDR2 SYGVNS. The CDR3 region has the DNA TGTGCCAGCAGAGCTCCCGGGACAGGGGATTCACCCCTCCACTTT. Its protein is CASRAPGTGDSPLHF.

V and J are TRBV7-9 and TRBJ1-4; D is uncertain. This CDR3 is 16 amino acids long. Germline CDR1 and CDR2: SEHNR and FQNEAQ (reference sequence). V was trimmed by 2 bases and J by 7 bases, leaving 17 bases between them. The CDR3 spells CASSLTIPAEIEKLFF. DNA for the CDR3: TGTGCCAGCAGCTTAACGATTCCGGCCGAGATTGAAAAACTGTTTTTT.

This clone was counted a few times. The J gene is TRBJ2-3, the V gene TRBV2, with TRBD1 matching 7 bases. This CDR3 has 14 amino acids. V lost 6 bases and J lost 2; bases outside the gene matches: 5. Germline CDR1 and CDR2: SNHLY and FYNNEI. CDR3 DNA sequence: TGTGCCAGCAGGGACAGGACCTACACAGATACGCAGTATTTT. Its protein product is CASRDRTYTDTQYF.

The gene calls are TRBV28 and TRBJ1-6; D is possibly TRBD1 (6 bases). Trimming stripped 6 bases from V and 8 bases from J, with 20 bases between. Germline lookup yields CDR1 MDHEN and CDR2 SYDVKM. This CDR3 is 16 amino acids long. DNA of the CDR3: TGTGCCAGCAGCTCCCCCTCCGACGGGGGCGATTCACCCCTCCACTTT. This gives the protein CASSSPSDGGDSPLHF.

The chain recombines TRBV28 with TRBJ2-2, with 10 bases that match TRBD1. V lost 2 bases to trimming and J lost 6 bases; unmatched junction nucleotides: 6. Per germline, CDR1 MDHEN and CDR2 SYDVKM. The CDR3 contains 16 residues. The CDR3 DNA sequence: TGTGCCAGCAGTTTACCGGGACAGGGGCAATCCGGGGAGCTGTTTTTT. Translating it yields CASSLPGQGQSGELFF.